This passage covers 24 T cell receptor beta chains from one sample sequenced in a study of cytomegalovirus exposure and HLA in healthy donors. Vbeta (60) and Jbeta (13) primers were used in the PCR. Method: immunoSEQ multiplex PCR; TCRdb's copy keeps in-frame clones and lacks some. The data contain 150,000 to 200,000 clones, 70% to 80% of them singletons. The sample taken for sequencing was PBMCs. Receptor source: a man aged 18 to 29 in good health and CMV-seronegative.

The rearrangement uses TRBV7-2 and TRBJ2-1; 7 bases fit TRBD2. The ends lost 7 bases at V and 0 bases at J; junction bases unmatched: 6. Germline V gene sequence: CDR1 SGHTA, CDR2 FQGNSA. CDR3 length: 15 residues. The CDR3 here is CASTTGGSSYNEQFF. The CDR3 DNA follows: TGTGCCAGCACCACCGGGGGGAGCTCCTACAATGAGCAGTTCTTC.

The chain uses TRBV19 and TRBJ1-4; 9 bases are a match to TRBD1. The trim removed 5 bases at V and 6 bases at J, leaving 7 bases unmatched. The germline V gene encodes CDR1 LNHDA and CDR2 SQIVND (reference sequence). The CDR3 length is 15 residues. CDR3 nucleotides: TGTGCCAGTAGTTCACGGGACAGGGTGGATGAAAAACTGTTTTTT. It translates to CASSSRDRVDEKLFF.

A single count supports this clone. The rearrangement uses TRBV4-3 and TRBJ2-5; TRBD2 aligns across 8 bases. Unmatched junction bases numbered 5, after V lost 6 bases and J lost 2 bases. The CDR3 contains 14 residues. Germline CDR1 LGHNA, CDR2 YSLEER. CDR3: CASSGTRTQETQYF. Written as DNA, the CDR3 is TGCGCCAGCAGTGGGACTAGGACGCAAGAGACCCAGTACTTC.

This chain uses TRBV30 with TRBJ1-1; D is undetermined. V was shortened by 3 bases and J by 6 bases, with 8 bases between the two germline ends. CDR1 GTSNPN and CDR2 SVGIG come from the germline V gene (reference sequence). This CDR3 is built from 11 residues. This CDR3 reads CAWRAVAEAFF. In nucleotides, the CDR3 is TGTGCCTGGAGAGCGGTCGCTGAAGCTTTCTTT. Drawing the rest from reference TRBV30 and TRBJ1-1, the complete variable domain is SQTIHQWPATLVQPVGSPLSLECTVEGTSNPNLYWYRQAAGRGLQLLFYSVGIGQISSEVPQNLSASRPQDRQFILSSKKLLLSDSGFYLCAWRAVAEAFFGQGTRLTVV.

CDR3 sequence reads: CASSLRGQDTEAFF. The CDR3 DNA sequence: TGCGCCAGCAGCCTGAGGGGGCAGGACACTGAAGCTTTCTTT. This chain joins TRBV5-1 and TRBJ1-1; 7 nucleotides match TRBD1. The germline V gene has CDR1 SGHRS and CDR2 YFSETQ. Losses at the gene ends were 4 bases for V and 3 bases for J; bases not matched to a gene: 6. The CDR3 spans 14 residues.

This chain connects TRBV30 to TRBJ1-4; weak D call: TRBD1 (6 bases). The CDR3 runs 18 residues. In germline, CDR1 is GTSNPN, CDR2 SVGIG (reference sequence). Trimming removed 0 bases at V and 0 bases at J, with 17 bases between. The CDR3 nucleotides read TGTGCCTGGAGTGTACTGACAGGCCGAATCTCAACTAATGAAAAACTGTTTTTT. This gives the protein CAWSVLTGRISTNEKLFF.

This clone is classed as large (0.1 to 1%). Other DNA sequences in this specimen translate into the identical CDR3. The genes are TRBV5-4 and TRBJ2-7; 10 bases match TRBD2. From germline, CDR1 is SGHNT and CDR2 YYREEE (reference sequence). The CDR3 runs 15 residues. The trim removed 4 bases at V and 9 bases at J, leaving 13 bases unmatched. The DNA for the CDR3 is TGTGCCAGCAGCCCGGGGACTAGCGCACAGAGGGGGCAGTACTTC. It yields the protein CASSPGTSAQRGQYF.

The chain is built from TRBV30 and TRBJ1-1; 7 bases align to TRBD1. Trimming removed 0 bases from V and 1 base from J; junction bases left unmatched: 8. The CDR3 is 16 amino acids. Germline V CDR1 and CDR2: GTSNPN, SVGIG (reference sequence). As DNA, the CDR3 is TGTGCCTGGAGTGTACAGTGGGGACAGCCGAACACTGAAGCTTTCTTT. It translates to CAWSVQWGQPNTEAFF. Using reference TRBV30 and TRBJ1-1 for the parts outside the CDR3, the full variable domain is SQTIHQWPATLVQPVGSPLSLECTVEGTSNPNLYWYRQAAGRGLQLLFYSVGIGQISSEVPQNLSASRPQDRQFILSSKKLLLSDSGFYLCAWSVQWGQPNTEAFFGQGTRLTVV.

The J gene is TRBJ2-1, the V gene TRBV2; possibly TRBD1 for D (6 bases). The CDR3 runs 15 residues. Trimming stripped 6 bases from V and 0 bases from J, with 12 bases between. Germline V gene sequence: CDR1 SNHLY, CDR2 FYNNEI. CDR3 protein: CASRFQGSSYNEQFF. CDR3 coding DNA: TGTGCCAGCAGGTTTCAGGGGAGCTCCTACAATGAGCAGTTCTTC. The full variable domain, with the rest looked up from reference TRBV2 and TRBJ2-1, is EPEVTQTPSHQVTQMGQEVILRCVPISNHLYFYWYRQILGQKVEFLVSFYNNEISEKSEIFDDQFSVERPDGSNFTLKIRSTKLEDSAMYFCASRFQGSSYNEQFFGPGTRLTVL.

The chain joins TRBV2 to TRBJ1-2; the D gene is possibly TRBD1 (5 bases). The germline V gene encodes CDR1 SNHLY and CDR2 FYNNEI. The CDR3 is made up of 13 amino acids. V was pared by 7 bases and J by 3 bases, with 12 bases between. The CDR3 is CASNPTEYYGYTF. Here the CDR3 DNA reads TGTGCCAGCAACCCGACAGAATACTATGGCTACACCTTC. Variable domain in full (rest from reference TRBV2 and TRBJ1-2): EPEVTQTPSHQVTQMGQEVILRCVPISNHLYFYWYRQILGQKVEFLVSFYNNEISEKSEIFDDQFSVERPDGSNFTLKIRSTKLEDSAMYFCASNPTEYYGYTFGSGTRLTVV.

V usage is TRBV5-6 and J usage is TRBJ1-2; 7 bases match TRBD1. V lost 6 bases to trimming and J lost 12 bases; unmatched junction nucleotides: 8. This CDR3 has 11 residues. In germline, CDR1 is SGHDT, CDR2 YYEEEE. The CDR3 reads CASTRGQAHTF. The CDR3 region has the DNA TGTGCCAGCACCCGCGGACAGGCGCACACCTTC.

This sequence joins TRBV2 and TRBJ1-1, with D perhaps TRBD1 (5 bases). The V end lost 8 bases, the J end lost 0 bases, and 10 bases lay between the germline ends. The V gene's germline CDR1 is SNHLY and CDR2 FYNNEI. This CDR3 contains 13 residues. The CDR3 coding sequence is TGTGCCAGCGGTAGACAGATGAACACTGAAGCTTTCTTT. Amino acid sequence: CASGRQMNTEAFF.

The chain carries TRBV11-1 and TRBJ2-7, with D unresolved. The germline V gene encodes CDR1 SGHAT and CDR2 FQDESV (reference sequence). V gave up 5 bases and J gave up 5 bases, with 19 bases separating them. This CDR3 has 15 residues. DNA for the CDR3: TGTGCCAGCAGCACTTTGCCTAATCCCGACAACGAGCAGTACTTC. Translated: CASSTLPNPDNEQYF.

This chain uses TRBV11-2 with TRBJ2-1; 9 nucleotides match TRBD1. CDR1 is SGHAT, CDR2 FQNNGV, per germline. The junction had 6 bases not matched to a gene; V was cut back by 2 bases and J by 7 bases. The CDR3 is made up of 15 amino acids. CDR3 DNA: TGTGCCAGCAGCTTAAGTGGGACAGGGATGAATGAGCAGTTCTTC. It codes for CASSLSGTGMNEQFF.

The V call is TRBV4-3, the J call TRBJ2-1, with D perhaps TRBD2 (6 bases). CDR3 length equals 15 residues. Trimming removed 0 bases from V and 2 bases from J, with 8 bases in between. The germline V gene has CDR1 LGHNA and CDR2 YSLEER. The CDR3 region has the DNA TGCGCCAGCAGCCAAGAACCGGGGGCCTACAATGAGCAGTTCTTC. It is translated as CASSQEPGAYNEQFF.

This clone was detected only once. Other DNA sequences of this sample code for an identical CDR3. The chain recombines TRBV6-5 with TRBJ2-5, with a possible D match to TRBD1 (5 bases). This CDR3 has 15 amino acids. Germline V CDR1 and CDR2: MNHEY, SVGAGI. V was pared by 0 bases and J by 2 bases, with 10 bases between. Here the CDR3 reads CASSYSIRGQETQYF. In DNA, the CDR3 is TGTGCCAGCAGTTACTCGATAAGGGGACAAGAGACCCAGTACTTC.

The chain employs TRBV20-1 and TRBJ2-7; 7 nucleotides agree with TRBD1. Germline V gives CDR1 DFQATT, CDR2 SNEGSKA (reference sequence). The length of the CDR3 is 11 residues. The CDR3 DNA is TGCTCGGGACAGTGGGGGAGCGAGCAGTACTTC. Translation gives CSGQWGSEQYF.

This clone was detected only a few times. The genes are TRBV11-1 and TRBJ2-2; 7 bases align to TRBD1. Germline CDR1 SGHAT, CDR2 FQDESV (reference sequence). V dropped 1 base and J dropped 1; count of bases not matched to a gene: 9. The CDR3 loop spans 18 amino acids. This chain's CDR3 is CASSLGLGAGGNTGELFF. As DNA, the CDR3 is TGTGCCAGCAGCTTAGGACTTGGGGCAGGGGGGAACACCGGGGAGCTGTTTTTT.

This chain uses TRBV30 with TRBJ1-1; 7 nucleotides line up with TRBD1. J lost 4 bases, V lost 4 bases, and 9 bases had no gene match. The CDR3 sequence is 14 residues long. Germline assignment: CDR1 GTSNPN and CDR2 SVGIG (reference sequence). The CDR3 DNA is TGTGCCTGGAAGGGTCGGACAGGAGCCACTGAAGCTTTCTTT. As protein: CAWKGRTGATEAFF.

J is TRBJ1-1 and V is TRBV5-6; D is perhaps TRBD1 (6 bases). Trimming cost V 2 bases and J 5 bases, with 22 bases left between them. CDR1 is SGHDT and CDR2 is YYEEEE in the germline V gene. The CDR3 consists of 17 residues. In DNA form, the CDR3 reads TGTGCCAGCAGCTTTTGGGGGACACGATCGGTGGATACTGAAGCTTTCTTT. Its protein is CASSFWGTRSVDTEAFF.

The chain carries TRBV7-6 and TRBJ2-7; TRBD1 aligns across 9 bases. Losses at the gene ends were 5 bases for V and 1 base for J; bases not matched to a gene: 9. This CDR3 comprises 16 residues. CDR1 is SGHVS, CDR2 FNYEAQ, per germline. The CDR3 DNA follows: TGTGCCAGCAGCAACCGGGGACAGGGTGGGTCCTACGAGCAGTACTTC. Protein product: CASSNRGQGGSYEQYF. Full variable domain (outside the CDR3, taken from reference TRBV7-6 and TRBJ2-7): GAGVSQSPRYKVTKRGQDVALRCDPISGHVSLYWYRQALGQGPEFLTYFNYEAQQDKSGLPNDRFSAERPEGSISTLTIQRTEQRDSAMYRCASSNRGQGGSYEQYFGPGTRLTVT.

This clone showed up just once. CDR3 sequence reads: CASGFVTSTEAFF. The CDR3 DNA reads as TGTGCTAGTGGTTTCGTCACAAGCACTGAAGCTTTCTTT. The chain links TRBV12-5 to TRBJ1-1; D remains ambiguous. CDR1 is LGHNT and CDR2 is FRNRAP in the germline V gene. V lost 3 bases, J lost 4 bases, and 9 bases lay in between. There are 13 residues in the CDR3.

The gene calls are TRBV5-1 and TRBJ2-5; TRBD1 matches 7 bases. The germline V gene has CDR1 SGHRS and CDR2 YFSETQ. V dropped 8 bases and J dropped 2; count of bases not matched to a gene: 9. This CDR3 is 14 amino acids long. The CDR3, as DNA: TGCGCCAGTACACCGGGACAGTTTCAAGAGACCCAGTACTTC. It translates to CASTPGQFQETQYF.

This clone was found a few times. The chain joins TRBV11-1 to TRBJ2-1, with D unresolved. Germline CDR1 and CDR2: SGHAT and FQDESV (reference sequence). With 6 bases removed from V and 4 bases from J, the gap between germline ends came to 4 bases. This CDR3 spans 11 amino acids. The CDR3 reads CASSTYNEQFF. The DNA for the CDR3 is TGTGCCAGCAGTACATACAATGAGCAGTTCTTC.